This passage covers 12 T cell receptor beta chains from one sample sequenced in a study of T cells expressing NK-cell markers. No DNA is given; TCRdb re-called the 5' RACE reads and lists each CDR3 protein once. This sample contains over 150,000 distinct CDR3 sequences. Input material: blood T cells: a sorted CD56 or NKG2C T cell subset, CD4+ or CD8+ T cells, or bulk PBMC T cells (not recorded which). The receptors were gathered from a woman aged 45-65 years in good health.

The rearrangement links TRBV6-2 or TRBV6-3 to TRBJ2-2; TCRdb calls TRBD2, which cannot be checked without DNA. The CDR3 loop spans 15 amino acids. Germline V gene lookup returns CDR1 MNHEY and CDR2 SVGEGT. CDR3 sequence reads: CASSYVAGVTGELFF.

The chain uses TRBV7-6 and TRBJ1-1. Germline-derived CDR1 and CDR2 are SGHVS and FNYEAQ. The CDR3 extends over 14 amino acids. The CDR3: CASSLGVQGTEAFF.

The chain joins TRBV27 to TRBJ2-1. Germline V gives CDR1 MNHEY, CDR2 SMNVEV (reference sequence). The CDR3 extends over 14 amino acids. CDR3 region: CASSLSDFGNEQFF.

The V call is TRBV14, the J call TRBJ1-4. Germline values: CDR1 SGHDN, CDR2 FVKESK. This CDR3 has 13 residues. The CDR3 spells CASSPQGEEKLFF. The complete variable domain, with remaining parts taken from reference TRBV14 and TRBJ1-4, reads EAGVTQFPSHSVIEKGQTVTLRCDPISGHDNLYWYRRVMGKEIKFLLHFVKESKQDESGMPNNRFLAERTGGTYSTLKVQPAELEDSGVYFCASSPQGEEKLFFGSGTQLSVL.

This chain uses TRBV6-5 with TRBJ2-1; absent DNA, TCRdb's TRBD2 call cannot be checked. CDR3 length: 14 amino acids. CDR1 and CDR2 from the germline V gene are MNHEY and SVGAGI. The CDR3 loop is CASSYDLAGDEQFF.

Here the CDR3 reads CASSFLGASPLHF. The chain couples TRBV27 to TRBJ1-6. CDR1 and CDR2 (germline): MNHEY, SMNVEV (reference sequence). The length of the CDR3 is 13 residues.

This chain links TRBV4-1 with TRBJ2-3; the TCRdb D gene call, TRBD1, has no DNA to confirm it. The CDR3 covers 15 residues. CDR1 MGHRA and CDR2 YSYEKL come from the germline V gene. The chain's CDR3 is CASSQVQGERDTQYF.

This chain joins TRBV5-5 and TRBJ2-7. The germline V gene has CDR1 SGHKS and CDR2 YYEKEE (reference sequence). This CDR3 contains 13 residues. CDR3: CASHPAGSYEQYF. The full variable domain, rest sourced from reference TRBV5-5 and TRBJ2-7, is DAGVTQSPTHLIKTRGQQVTLRCSPISGHKSVSWYQQVLGQGPQFIFQYYEKEERGRGNFPDRFSARQFPNYSSELNVNALLLGDSALYLCASHPAGSYEQYFGPGTRLTVT.

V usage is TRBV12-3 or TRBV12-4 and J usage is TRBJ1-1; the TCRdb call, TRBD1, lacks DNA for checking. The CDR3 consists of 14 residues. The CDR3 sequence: CASSARALNTEAFF.

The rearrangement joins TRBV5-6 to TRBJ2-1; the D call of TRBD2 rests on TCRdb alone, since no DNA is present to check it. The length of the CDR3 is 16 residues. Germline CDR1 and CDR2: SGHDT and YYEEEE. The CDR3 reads CASGLGREVGYNEQFF.

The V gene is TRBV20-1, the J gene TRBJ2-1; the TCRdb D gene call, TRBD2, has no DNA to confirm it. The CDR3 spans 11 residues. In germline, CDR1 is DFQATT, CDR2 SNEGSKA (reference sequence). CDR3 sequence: CSGREGREQFF.

Here the CDR3 reads CSARAGGQINEQFF. The V call is TRBV20-1, the J call TRBJ2-1; with no DNA, the TCRdb D assignment of TRBD2 cannot be verified. The CDR3 spans 14 residues. Germline CDR1 and CDR2: DFQATT and SNEGSKA (reference sequence).